This passage covers 29 T cell receptor beta chains from one sample sequenced in a study of regulatory T cells in long-lasting Graves disease. Time point defined: newly diagnosed GD, antithyroid drugs for less than 3 months. The TCR library was made from RNA that had been extracted from PBMCs in TRIzol. Assembly of TCR beta libraries relied on iRepertoire HTBI primers together with Arm-PCR of CDR3 regions. TCRdb reanalysed the multiplex PCR reads using MiXCR and keeps one entry per CDR3 protein. The data hold fewer than 550,000 distinct CDR3 sequences, with about 16% observed a single time. The sample was also reused in another study, on T cells in Graves' hyperthyroidism and ophthalmopathy.

The sequences come from peripheral blood mononuclear cells (PBMCs), collected at new diagnosis, from a patient treated with antithyroid drugs. The source of these receptors is a middle-aged woman with Graves disease.

The table lists this clonotype with many counts. The CDR3 region is CASKDQGDHRPQHF. The CDR3 nucleotides are TGTGCCAGCAAGGACCAGGGGGACCACCGGCCCCAGCATTTT. The rearrangement uses TRBV2 and TRBJ1-5, with 7 bases fitting TRBD1. This CDR3 contains 14 residues. Germline CDR1 SNHLY, CDR2 FYNNEI. The V segment lost 7 bases and the J segment 9 bases; nucleotides outside the gene matches: 12.

In this sample, this clonotype turned up many times. The rearrangement joins TRBV3-1 to TRBJ1-5; 8 bases are a match to TRBD1. The CDR3 is made up of 13 amino acids. CDR1 is LGHDT and CDR2 is YNNKEL in the germline V gene (reference sequence). V shed 2 bases, J shed 7 bases, and the junction held 1 base outside the gene matches. Written as DNA, the CDR3 is TGTGCCAGCAGCCAAACAGGGGGACAGCCCCAGCATTTT. Translation gives CASSQTGGQPQHF.

This chain uses TRBV7-8 with TRBJ1-6; weak D call: TRBD1 (6 bases). Germline lookup yields CDR1 SGHVS and CDR2 FQNEAQ. The CDR3 contains 15 residues. V was clipped by 7 bases and J by 7 bases, with 17 bases between them. The CDR3 DNA reads as TGTGCCAGCAAAAGGGGGGGATACGGGAATTCACCCCTCCACTTT. As protein: CASKRGGYGNSPLHF.

There are many counts of this clonotype. V is TRBV12-3 or TRBV12-4 and J is TRBJ2-5; perhaps TRBD1 as D (6 bases). The CDR3 loop spans 12 amino acids. The CDR3 DNA sequence: TGTGCTACAGGGTTCAACCAAGAGACCCAGTACTTC. Amino acids: CATGFNQETQYF.

At least ten counts were recorded for this clonotype. The rearrangement links TRBV11-3 to TRBJ2-1; 11 bases are shared with TRBD2. The CDR3 sequence is 17 residues long. Unmatched junction bases numbered 14, after V lost 5 bases and J lost 8 bases. Germline lookup yields CDR1 SGHNT and CDR2 YENEEA. As DNA, the CDR3 is TGTGCCAGCAGCCCCACCTTTGATAGCGGGGGGGCCCATGAGCAGTTCTTC. It is translated as CASSPTFDSGGAHEQFF.

This clonotype was found a few times. CDR3 residues: CSARVGGGQETQYF. CDR3 nucleotide sequence: TGCAGTGCTAGAGTTGGCGGGGGCCAAGAGACCCAGTACTTC. The chain combines TRBV20-1 with TRBJ2-5, with TRBD2 identical over 7 bases. The CDR3 has 14 residues. CDR1 and CDR2 (germline): DFQATT, SNEGSKA (reference sequence). Trimming removed 1 base from V and 1 base from J; junction bases left unmatched: 3.

The genes are TRBV28 and TRBJ1-4, with D perhaps TRBD1 (5 bases). This CDR3 has 14 residues. The V and J ends lost 6 bases and 5 bases respectively, with 13 bases between them. Per the germline V gene, CDR1 is MDHEN and CDR2 is SYDVKM. The CDR3 here is CASRSPGGNEKLFF. In nucleotides, the CDR3 is TGTGCCAGCAGGTCCCCCGGGGGAAATGAAAAACTGTTTTTT.

The V and J genes are TRBV7-9 and TRBJ1-6; D remains ambiguous. Deletions cut 0 bases from V and 0 bases from J, with 9 bases between. Germline CDR1 is SEHNR and CDR2 is FQNEAQ (reference sequence). This CDR3 spans 17 amino acids. The CDR3 reads CASSLADPRSYNSPLHF. The CDR3, as DNA: TGTGCCAGCAGCTTAGCGGACCCCCGCTCCTATAATTCACCCCTCCACTTT.

The table lists this clonotype with many counts. The J gene is TRBJ1-2, the V gene TRBV7-9; TRBD1 aligns across 9 bases. CDR3 length: 13 residues. V lost 5 bases to trimming and J lost 6 bases; unmatched junction nucleotides: 4. The V gene's germline CDR1 is SEHNR and CDR2 FQNEAQ (reference sequence). The CDR3 here is CASSLGTGHGYTF. CDR3 nucleotides: TGTGCCAGCAGCCTAGGGACAGGGCATGGCTACACCTTC.

As for this clonotype: This may stem from a read error, because a much larger clone lies one nucleotide away. The chain uses TRBV12-3 or TRBV12-4 and TRBJ2-7, with 8 bases aligning to TRBD1. Germline trimming cut 6 bases from V and 7 bases from J; bases unmatched to any gene: 17. The CDR3 extends over 16 amino acids. The CDR3 DNA reads TGTGCCAGCAGCCAGGGACAGGCGAGCTCCTACAATGAGCAGTACTTC. Protein sequence: CASSQGQASSYNEQYF.

The CDR3 DNA reads as TGTGCCAGTAGTATGTGGGGGGACTACGAGCAGTACTTC. It is translated as CASSMWGDYEQYF. The V call is TRBV19, the J call TRBJ2-7, with a possible D match to TRBD2 (6 bases). This CDR3 region has 13 residues. Germline loops: CDR1 LNHDA, CDR2 SQIVND (reference sequence). Trimming left V 3 bases short and J 3 bases short, with 9 bases between.

J is TRBJ1-2 and V is TRBV19; D unclear. The CDR3 sequence is 14 residues long. V gave up 10 bases and J gave up 8 bases, with 23 bases separating them. The germline gives CDR1 LNHDA, CDR2 SQIVND (reference sequence). The CDR3 spells CATSRVDGVSGYTF. In DNA form, the CDR3 reads TGTGCCACCTCCCGGGTGGACGGAGTATCGGGCTACACCTTC.

This clonotype appeared many times. At one end the junction does not follow the germline gene, possibly because of a read error. V gene TRBV5-1 combines with J gene TRBJ1-2; 7 bases map to TRBD1. Per the germline V gene, CDR1 is SGHRS and CDR2 is YFSETQ. The CDR3 runs 14 residues. The CDR3 sequence is CASSSTGTAYGYTF. CDR3 sequence (DNA): TGTGCCAGCAGCTCAACCGGGACAGCCTATGGCTACACCTTC.

This chain uses TRBV3-1 with TRBJ2-5; D remains unclear. The germline V gene has CDR1 LGHDT and CDR2 YNNKEL (reference sequence). The CDR3 spans 16 residues. Trimming took off 0 bases at V and 1 base at J, with 12 bases between the two ends. The CDR3 DNA follows: TGTGCCAGCAGCCAAGAATGGACCGCTCTCCAAGAGACCCAGTACTTC. Translated: CASSQEWTALQETQYF.

In its sample, this clonotype was seen many times. The V gene is TRBV30, the J gene TRBJ1-6; TRBD1 matches 7 bases. J gave up 9 bases and V 5 bases, and 13 bases lay outside the gene matches. The germline V gene has CDR1 GTSNPN and CDR2 SVGIG (reference sequence). CDR3 length equals 15 residues. Here the CDR3 reads CAWGVTGIKSSPLHF. The CDR3 DNA reads TGTGCCTGGGGGGTGACAGGGATAAAAAGTTCACCCCTCCACTTT.

The chain combines TRBV10-3 with TRBJ1-3, with TRBD1 identical over 8 bases. Germline-derived CDR1 and CDR2 are ENHRY and SYGVKD. The CDR3 runs 14 residues. V lost 3 bases and J lost 6; bases outside the gene matches: 4. CDR3 loop: CAISEGQGTNTIYF. CDR3 DNA: TGTGCCATCAGTGAAGGACAGGGCACAAACACCATATATTTT.

The table lists this clonotype with many counts. V is TRBV4-1 and J is TRBJ1-2, with 7 positions matching TRBD1. V shed 1 base, J shed 6 bases, and the junction held 5 bases outside the gene matches. Germline CDR1 is MGHRA and CDR2 is YSYEKL. The CDR3 length is 14 residues. Here the CDR3 DNA reads TGCGCCAGCAGCCAAGTTGGGACAGTCGATGGCTACACCTTC. This encodes CASSQVGTVDGYTF.

V is TRBV3-1 and J is TRBJ1-1; D is ambiguous. This CDR3 has 13 amino acids. The V end lost 3 bases, the J end lost 7 bases, and 12 bases lay between the germline ends. CDR1 LGHDT and CDR2 YNNKEL come from the germline V gene (reference sequence). CDR3 DNA: TGTGCCAGCAGCCATTCCGGCCGAGATGAAGCTTTCTTT. Translation: CASSHSGRDEAFF. Supplemented by reference TRBV3-1 and TRBJ1-1, the full variable domain reads DTAVSQTPKYLVTQMGNDKSIKCEQNLGHDTMYWYKQDSKKFLKIMFSYNNKELIINETVPNRFSPKSPDKAHLNLHINSLELGDSAVYFCASSHSGRDEAFFGQGTRLTVV.

This clonotype was found many times. The chain employs TRBV11-2 and TRBJ1-6; TRBD1 matches 9 bases. V trimming: 2 bases; J trimming: 7 bases; junction bases outside the gene matches: 6. The CDR3 totals 16 residues. Germline lookup yields CDR1 SGHAT and CDR2 FQNNGV. CDR3 in DNA: TGTGCCAGCAGCTTAAGCCACAGGGGGCAAAATTCACCCCTCCACTTT. The encoded protein is CASSLSHRGQNSPLHF.

This clonotype was seen just once. V usage is TRBV6-2 or TRBV6-3 and J usage is TRBJ2-2; tentatively, D is TRBD2 (6 bases). Germline CDR1 reads MNHEY; CDR2 reads SVGEGT. This CDR3 comprises 15 residues. Trimming cost V 7 bases and J 2 bases, with 14 bases left between them. CDR3 nucleotides: TGTGCCAGCACAGGAGGGCCCAATAACACCGGGGAGCTGTTTTTT. Translating it yields CASTGGPNNTGELFF.

The table lists this clonotype with a few counts. The chain is built from TRBV9 and TRBJ1-1; no clear D. Germline CDR1 SGDLS, CDR2 YYNGEE. This CDR3 is 14 amino acids long. The V gene lost 2 bases and the J gene lost 0 bases, with 8 bases spanning the gap. CDR3 sequence: CASSVAMMNTEAFF. The CDR3 bases are TGTGCCAGCAGCGTTGCCATGATGAACACTGAAGCTTTCTTT.

The chain has TRBV5-1 and TRBJ1-5; D might be TRBD1 (5 bases). The CDR3 loop spans 14 amino acids. The V and J ends lost 4 bases and 5 bases respectively, with 13 bases between them. The germline gives CDR1 SGHRS, CDR2 YFSETQ. The CDR3 region has the DNA TGCGCCAGCAGCAGGGAGGGGATCGATCAGCCCCAGCATTTT. It codes for CASSREGIDQPQHF.

This clonotype was found many times. The chain uses TRBV9 and TRBJ2-5, with D possibly TRBD1 on 6 matching bases. This CDR3 spans 13 amino acids. Germline CDR1 is SGDLS and CDR2 is YYNGEE. Trimming took 4 bases from V and 5 from J, leaving 12 bases between them. CDR3 residues: CASSPPRGETQYF. The CDR3 DNA reads TGTGCCAGCAGCCCGCCGAGGGGGGAGACCCAGTACTTC.

This clonotype was observed at least ten times. The chain combines TRBV12-3 or TRBV12-4 with TRBJ1-2; 12 bases are shared with TRBD1. The CDR3 length is 17 residues. V lost 4 bases to trimming and J lost 4 bases; unmatched junction nucleotides: 10. For the CDR3, the DNA is TGTGCCAGCAGTTCAAACCCGGGACAGGGGGCTGTCTATGGCTACACCTTC. Translating gives CASSSNPGQGAVYGYTF.

This clonotype showed up many times. As DNA, the CDR3 is TGTGCCAGCAGTTTGGCGGGGGGAGCCGAGAGCACAGATACGCAGTATTTT. It yields the protein CASSLAGGAESTDTQYF. V gene TRBV12-3 or TRBV12-4 combines with J gene TRBJ2-3; 8 bases agree with TRBD2. With 3 bases clipped from V and 0 bases from J, the junction kept 8 bases outside the gene matches. The CDR3 extends over 17 amino acids.

Details on this clonotype: A read error is possible here, since a much larger clone lies one base away. V is TRBV27 and J is TRBJ1-4; 9 nucleotides agree with TRBD1. The ends lost 4 bases at V and 0 bases at J; junction bases unmatched: 12. The CDR3 is 19 residues long. The germline V gene encodes CDR1 MNHEY and CDR2 SMNVEV (reference sequence). For the CDR3, the DNA is TGTGCCAGCAGTTCCGTAGCCCGGGACAGGGAGTCAACTAATGAAAAACTGTTTTTT. Protein product: CASSSVARDRESTNEKLFF. Full variable domain (rest looked up from reference TRBV27 and TRBJ1-4): EAQVTQNPRYLITVTGKKLTVTCSQNMNHEYMSWYRQDPGLGLRQIYYSMNVEVTDKGDVPEGYKVSRKEKRNFPLILESPSPNQTSLYFCASSSVARDRESTNEKLFFGSGTQLSVL.

This clonotype appeared many times. This chain connects TRBV28 to TRBJ1-2; D ambiguous. V was trimmed by 10 bases and J by 2 bases, leaving 17 bases between them. The length of the CDR3 is 14 residues. From germline, CDR1 is MDHEN and CDR2 SYDVKM. The CDR3 loop is CATHGRVINYGYTF. CDR3 bases: TGTGCCACCCACGGGAGGGTTATCAACTATGGCTACACCTTC.

This clonotype occurred many times. The rearrangement links TRBV5-5 to TRBJ1-1; no clear D gene. The CDR3 is 14 residues long. V was trimmed by 2 bases and J by 2 bases, leaving 10 bases between them. Germline CDR1 and CDR2: SGHKS and YYEKEE (reference sequence). The CDR3 is CASSFMQTNTEAFF. In DNA form, the CDR3 reads TGTGCCAGCAGCTTCATGCAGACAAACACTGAAGCTTTCTTT.

The table lists this clonotype with many counts. This rearrangement joins TRBV6-5 to TRBJ1-1; D call uncertain. This CDR3 spans 13 amino acids. From germline, CDR1 is MNHEY and CDR2 SVGAGI. Trimming shortened V by 3 bases and J by 5 bases, and 10 bases separated the two germline ends. The CDR3: CASSYAGRTEAFF. The DNA of the CDR3 is TGTGCCAGCAGTTATGCAGGTCGGACTGAAGCTTTCTTT.